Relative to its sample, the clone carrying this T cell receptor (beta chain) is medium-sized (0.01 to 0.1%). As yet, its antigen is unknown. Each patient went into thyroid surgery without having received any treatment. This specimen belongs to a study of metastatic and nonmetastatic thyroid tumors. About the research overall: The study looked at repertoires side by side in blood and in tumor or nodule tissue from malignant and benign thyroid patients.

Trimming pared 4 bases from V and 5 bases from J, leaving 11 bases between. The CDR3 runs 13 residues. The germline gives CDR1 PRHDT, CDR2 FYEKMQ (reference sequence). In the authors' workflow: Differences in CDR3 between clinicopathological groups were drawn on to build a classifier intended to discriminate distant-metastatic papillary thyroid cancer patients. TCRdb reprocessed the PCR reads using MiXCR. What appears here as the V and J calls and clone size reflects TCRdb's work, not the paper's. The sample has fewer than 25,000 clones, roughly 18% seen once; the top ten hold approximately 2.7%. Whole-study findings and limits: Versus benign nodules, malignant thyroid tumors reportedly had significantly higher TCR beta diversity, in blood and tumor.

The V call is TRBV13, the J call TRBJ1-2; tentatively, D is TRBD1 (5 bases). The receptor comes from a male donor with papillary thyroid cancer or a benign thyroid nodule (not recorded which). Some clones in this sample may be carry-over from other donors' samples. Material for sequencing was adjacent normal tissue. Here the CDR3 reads CASSSSGTYGYTF. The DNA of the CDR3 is TGTGCCAGCAGCTCCAGCGGGACTTATGGCTACACCTTC.